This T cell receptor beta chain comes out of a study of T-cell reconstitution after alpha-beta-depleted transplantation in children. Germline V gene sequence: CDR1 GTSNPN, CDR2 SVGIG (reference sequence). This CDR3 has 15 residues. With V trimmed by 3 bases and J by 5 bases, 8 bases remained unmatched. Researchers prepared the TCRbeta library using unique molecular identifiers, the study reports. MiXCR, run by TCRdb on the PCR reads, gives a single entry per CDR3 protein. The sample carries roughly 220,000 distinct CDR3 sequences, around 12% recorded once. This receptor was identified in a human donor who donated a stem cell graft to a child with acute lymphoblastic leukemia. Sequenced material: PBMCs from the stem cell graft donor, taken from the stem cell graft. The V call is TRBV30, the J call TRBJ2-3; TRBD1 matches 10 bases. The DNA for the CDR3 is TGTGCCTGGAGAACCGGGACAGGGGTTGTAGATACGCAGTATTTT. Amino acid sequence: CAWRTGTGVVDTQYF. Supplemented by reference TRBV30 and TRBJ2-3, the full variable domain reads SQTIHQWPATLVQPVGSPLSLECTVEGTSNPNLYWYRQAAGRGLQLLFYSVGIGQISSEVPQNLSASRPQDRQFILSSKKLLLSDSGFYLCAWRTGTGVVDTQYFGPGTRLTVL.